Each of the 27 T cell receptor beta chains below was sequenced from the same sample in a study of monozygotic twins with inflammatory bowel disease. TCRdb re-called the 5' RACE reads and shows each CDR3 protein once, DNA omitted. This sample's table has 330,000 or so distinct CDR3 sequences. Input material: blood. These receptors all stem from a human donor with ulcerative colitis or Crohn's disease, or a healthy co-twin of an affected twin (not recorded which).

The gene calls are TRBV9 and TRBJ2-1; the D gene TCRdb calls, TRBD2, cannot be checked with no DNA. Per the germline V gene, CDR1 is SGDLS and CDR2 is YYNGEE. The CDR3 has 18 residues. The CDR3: CASSARLAGTLLYNEQFF.

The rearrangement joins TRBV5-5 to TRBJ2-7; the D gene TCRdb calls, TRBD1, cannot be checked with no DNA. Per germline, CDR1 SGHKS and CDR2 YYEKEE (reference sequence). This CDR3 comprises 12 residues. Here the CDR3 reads CASSLAAGQGSF.

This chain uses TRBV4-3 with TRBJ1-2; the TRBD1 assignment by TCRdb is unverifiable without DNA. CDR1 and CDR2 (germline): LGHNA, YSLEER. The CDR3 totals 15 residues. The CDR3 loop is CASSQDFKGAVSYTF.

The CDR3 loop is CASSRDRGSNTEAFF. The chain is built from TRBV2 and TRBJ1-1; the D call of TRBD1 rests on TCRdb alone, since no DNA is present to check it. CDR3 size: 15 residues. The germline gives CDR1 SNHLY, CDR2 FYNNEI.

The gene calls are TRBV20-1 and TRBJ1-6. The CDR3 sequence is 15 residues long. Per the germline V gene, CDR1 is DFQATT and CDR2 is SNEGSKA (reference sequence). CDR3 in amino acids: CSARGDRGGDSPLHF.

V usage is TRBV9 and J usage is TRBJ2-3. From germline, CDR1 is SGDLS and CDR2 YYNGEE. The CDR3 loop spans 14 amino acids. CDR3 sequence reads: CASSVDGSSDTQYF.

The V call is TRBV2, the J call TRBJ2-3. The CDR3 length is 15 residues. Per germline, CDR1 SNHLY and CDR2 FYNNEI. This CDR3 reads CASSEVTARTDTQYF.

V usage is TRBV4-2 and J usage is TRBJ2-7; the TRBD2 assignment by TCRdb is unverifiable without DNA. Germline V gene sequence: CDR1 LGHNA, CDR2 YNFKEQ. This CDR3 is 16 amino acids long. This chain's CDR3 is CASSQALAGGPYEQYF.

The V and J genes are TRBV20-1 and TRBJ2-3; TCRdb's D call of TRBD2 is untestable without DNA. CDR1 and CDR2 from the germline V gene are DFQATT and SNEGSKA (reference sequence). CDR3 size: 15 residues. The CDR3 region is CSGTSGGLTTDTQYF.

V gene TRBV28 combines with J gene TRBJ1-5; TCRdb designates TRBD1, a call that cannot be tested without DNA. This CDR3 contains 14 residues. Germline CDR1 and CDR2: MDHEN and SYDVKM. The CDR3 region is CASRGGQGNQPQHF. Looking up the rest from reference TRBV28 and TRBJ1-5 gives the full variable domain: DVKVTQSSRYLVKRTGEKVFLECVQDMDHENMFWYRQDPGLGLRLIYFSYDVKMKEKGDIPEGYSVSREKKERFSLILESASTNQTSMYLCASRGGQGNQPQHFGDGTRLSIL.

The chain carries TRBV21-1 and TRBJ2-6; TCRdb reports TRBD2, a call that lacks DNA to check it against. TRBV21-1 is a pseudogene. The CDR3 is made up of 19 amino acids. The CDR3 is CASSLPTGLRCSGANVLTF.

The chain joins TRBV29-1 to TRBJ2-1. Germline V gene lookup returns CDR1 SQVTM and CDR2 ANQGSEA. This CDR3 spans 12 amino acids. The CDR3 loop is CSVEISYNEQFF.

The CDR3 sequence is CASSLGGTDTEAFF. The genes are TRBV7-8 and TRBJ1-1; TCRdb's D gene call, TRBD1, goes unchecked for lack of DNA. This CDR3 has 14 residues. Germline values: CDR1 SGHVS, CDR2 FQNEAQ.

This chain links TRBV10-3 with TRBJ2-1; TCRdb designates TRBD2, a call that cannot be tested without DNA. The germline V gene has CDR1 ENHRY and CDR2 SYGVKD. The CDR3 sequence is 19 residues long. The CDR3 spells CAISEMRGTSVQGYNEQFF.

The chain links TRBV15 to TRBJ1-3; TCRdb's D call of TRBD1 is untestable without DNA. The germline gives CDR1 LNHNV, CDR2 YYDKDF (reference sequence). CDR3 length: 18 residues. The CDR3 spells CATSRDLKVPSSGNTIYF.

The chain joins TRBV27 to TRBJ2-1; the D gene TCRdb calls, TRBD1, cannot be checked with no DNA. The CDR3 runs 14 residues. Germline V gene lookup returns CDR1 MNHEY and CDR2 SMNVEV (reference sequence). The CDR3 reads CATRKGEDYNEQFF.

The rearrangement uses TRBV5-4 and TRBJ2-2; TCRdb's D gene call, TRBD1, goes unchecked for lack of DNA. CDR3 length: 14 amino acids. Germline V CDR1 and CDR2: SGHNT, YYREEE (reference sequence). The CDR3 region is CASSLGGGSGELFF. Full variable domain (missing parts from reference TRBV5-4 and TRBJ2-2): ETGVTQSPTHLIKTRGQQVTLRCSSQSGHNTVSWYQQALGQGPQFIFQYYREEENGRGNFPPRFSGLQFPNYSSELNVNALELDDSALYLCASSLGGGSGELFFGEGSRLTVL.

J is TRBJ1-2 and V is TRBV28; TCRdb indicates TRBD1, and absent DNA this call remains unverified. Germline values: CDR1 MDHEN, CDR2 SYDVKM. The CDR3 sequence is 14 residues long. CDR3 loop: CASTPLRGVDGYTF.

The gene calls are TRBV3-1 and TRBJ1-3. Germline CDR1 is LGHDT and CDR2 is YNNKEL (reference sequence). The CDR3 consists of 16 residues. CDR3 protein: CASSQEGVSSGNTIYF.

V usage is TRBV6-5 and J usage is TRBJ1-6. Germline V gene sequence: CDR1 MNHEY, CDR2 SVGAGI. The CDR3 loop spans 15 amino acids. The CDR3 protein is CASSTRQVLNSPLHF.

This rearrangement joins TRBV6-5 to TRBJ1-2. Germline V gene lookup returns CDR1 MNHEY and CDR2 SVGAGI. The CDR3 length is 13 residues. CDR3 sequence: CASSRTANYGYTF.

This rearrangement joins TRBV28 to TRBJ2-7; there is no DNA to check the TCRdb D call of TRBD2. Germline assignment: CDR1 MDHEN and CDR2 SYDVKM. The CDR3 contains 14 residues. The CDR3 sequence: CASKSLSGPYEQYF.

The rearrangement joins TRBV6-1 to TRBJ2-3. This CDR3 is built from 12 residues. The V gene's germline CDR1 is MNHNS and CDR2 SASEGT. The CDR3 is CASSGATDTQYF.

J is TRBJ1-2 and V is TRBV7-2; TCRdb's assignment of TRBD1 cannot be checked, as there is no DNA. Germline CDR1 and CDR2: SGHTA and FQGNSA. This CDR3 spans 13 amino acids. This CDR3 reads CASSLDPDYGYTF.

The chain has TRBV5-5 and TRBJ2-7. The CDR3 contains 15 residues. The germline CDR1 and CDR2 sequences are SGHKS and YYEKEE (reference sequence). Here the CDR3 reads CASSLDRVQLREQYF.

Here the CDR3 reads CASSLVPAGTDTQYF. This chain connects TRBV7-2 to TRBJ2-3. This CDR3 is built from 15 residues. Germline V gene lookup returns CDR1 SGHTA and CDR2 FQGNSA.

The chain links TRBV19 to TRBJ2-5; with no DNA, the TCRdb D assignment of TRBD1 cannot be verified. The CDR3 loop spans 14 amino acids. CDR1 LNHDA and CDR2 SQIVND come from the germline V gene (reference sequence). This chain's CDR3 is CASSATGNPQTQYF.